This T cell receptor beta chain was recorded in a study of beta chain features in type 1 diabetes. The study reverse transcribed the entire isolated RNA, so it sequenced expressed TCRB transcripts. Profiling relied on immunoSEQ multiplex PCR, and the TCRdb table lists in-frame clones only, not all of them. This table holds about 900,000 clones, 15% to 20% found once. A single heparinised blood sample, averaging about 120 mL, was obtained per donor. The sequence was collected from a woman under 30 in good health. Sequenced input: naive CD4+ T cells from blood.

This CDR3 reads CASSKRAGTGYTGELFF. Here the CDR3 DNA reads TGTGCCAGCAGTAAACGGGCCGGGACAGGGTACACCGGGGAGCTGTTTTTT. The chain combines TRBV28 with TRBJ2-2; 9 bases are a match to TRBD1. J gave up 3 bases and V 5 bases, and 10 bases lay outside the gene matches. From germline, CDR1 is MDHEN and CDR2 SYDVKM. The CDR3 has 17 amino acids.